This is a list of T cell receptor beta chains from one sample in a study of blood T cell repertoires in COVID-19. Only in-frame clones appear in the TCRdb table, and some are missing; sequencing was by immunoSEQ multiplex PCR. Of about 39,000 clones listed, roughly three quarters are singletons. Material: peripheral blood. Receptors were obtained from a man between 65 and 85 years old with active or convalescent COVID-19. Each CDR3 is given with its conserved first and last residue. Fields, in order: CDR3 length, D gene, V gene, J gene, clone size, CDR3 DNA, CDR3 protein. The D gene is left open where the match is weak. A clone size is listed for some rows: how often the clone was seen (once, few, many), or a class if it is expanded.

13	.	TRBV9	TRBJ1-1	.	TGTGCCAGCAGCGTAGGGCCGGAGGCGGAAGCTTTCTTT	CASSVGPEAEAFF
18	.	TRBV18	TRBJ2-7	.	TGTGCCAGCTCACGCGGCGGTAGTGTAGTTGGGGGCGTCTACGAGCAGTACTTC	CASSRGGSVVGGVYEQYF
15	.	TRBV6-1	TRBJ1-5	.	TGTGCCAGCAGTGAAGGACCAGGTCTGGGTCAGCCCCAGCATTTT	CASSEGPGLGQPQHF
12	TRBD1	TRBV12-5	TRBJ1-4	.	TGTGCTAGTGCCAGGGGGGTCGAAAAACTGTTTTTT	CASARGVEKLFF
15	.	TRBV5-1	TRBJ2-2	.	TGCGCCAGCAGCTTGGTTCAGGGATACACCGGGGAGCTGTTTTTT	CASSLVQGYTGELFF
14	TRBD1	TRBV18	TRBJ2-3	.	TGTGCCAGCTGGGGACAGAAAGGCACAGATACGCAGTATTTT	CASWGQKGTDTQYF
13	.	TRBV29-1	TRBJ2-7	.	TGCAGCGTTGAATCCGGGATAGACTACGAGCAGTACTTC	CSVESGIDYEQYF
15	.	TRBV10-3	TRBJ1-5	.	TGTGCCATCAGTGAGTTGGCAGGGGACAATCAGCCCCAGCATTTT	CAISELAGDNQPQHF
15	.	TRBV3-1/TRBV3-2	TRBJ2-2	few	TGTGCCAGCACCCGGGAGGGGGCAGGCACCGGGGAGCTGTTTTTT	CASTREGAGTGELFF
14	.	TRBV6-5	TRBJ1-1	.	TGTGCCAGCAGTTATCAGGGGTCCGGGACTGAAGCTTTCTTT	CASSYQGSGTEAFF
14	.	TRBV7-9	TRBJ2-5	many	TGTGCCAGCAGCCCAACGCAGGGTGGGGCGACCCAGTACTTC	CASSPTQGGATQYF
14	.	TRBV28	TRBJ1-5	.	TGTGCCAGCAGTTTATTATTCGGCAATCAGCCCCAGCATTTT	CASSLLFGNQPQHF
14	.	TRBV5-1	TRBJ2-7	few	TGCGCCAGCAGCTTGAGGGGGACCGACTACGAGCAGTACTTC	CASSLRGTDYEQYF
14	TRBD1	TRBV6-4	TRBJ1-3	.	TGTGCCAGCACCTGGGACAGCTCTGGAAACACCATATATTTT	CASTWDSSGNTIYF
15	.	TRBV6-5	TRBJ2-7	.	TGTGCCAGCAGTTACTCGCTAGCTCTCGGCTACGAGCAGTACTTC	CASSYSLALGYEQYF
18	TRBD1	TRBV6-1	TRBJ2-7	.	TGTGCCAGCAGTGGGGGTTGGGGGACAGGGAAACGGACCTACGAGCAGTACTTC	CASSGGWGTGKRTYEQYF
15	.	TRBV5-1	TRBJ2-3	.	TGCGCCAGCCGAGCCACCGCGGCTAGCACAGATACGCAGTATTTT	CASRATAASTDTQYF
14	TRBD1	TRBV7-2	TRBJ1-4	few	TGTGCCAGCAGTTGGGACAGGGGGCCTGAAAAACTGTTTTTT	CASSWDRGPEKLFF
17	.	TRBV19	TRBJ1-5	.	TGTGCCAGTAGTATACTCCCGATGAGGGTTAGCAATCAGCCCCAGCATTTT	CASSILPMRVSNQPQHF
18	TRBD2	TRBV7-9	TRBJ2-3	.	TGTGCCAGCAGCAAGCTCCGGGGGGGCAGTGCAGCACCAGATACGCAGTATTTT	CASSKLRGGSAAPDTQYF